The entry that follows covers one TCR beta chain sequence. This CDR3 spans 12 amino acids. V was shortened by 5 bases and J by 4 bases, with 7 bases between the two germline ends. The germline V gene encodes CDR1 SGHNT and CDR2 YENEEA. This entry belongs to a study of blood T cell repertoires in COVID-19. Study at large: Samples came from the United States, Italy and Spain, spanning acute and convalescent COVID-19. T cells, B-cell-depleted T cells, or PBMCs provided the cDNA or gDNA that served as material.

Under the authors' procedure: For nucleated cells, counts were estimated from reference gene primer amplification. The table came from immunoSEQ multiplex PCR; TCRdb's copy has only in-frame clones and leaves some out. V, J and clone size are those of that table, while D and trimming were read from the DNA. Here the sample spans 100,000 to 120,000 clones, 88% being singletons. Sequencing used peripheral blood. V gene TRBV11-3 combines with J gene TRBJ2-3; the D gene is possibly TRBD2 (6 bases). The sequence came from a woman aged 45-65 years with acute or convalescent COVID-19. CDR3 DNA: TGTGCCAGCAGCCCGGGGGCAGATACGCAGTATTTT. It specifies CASSPGADTQYF.